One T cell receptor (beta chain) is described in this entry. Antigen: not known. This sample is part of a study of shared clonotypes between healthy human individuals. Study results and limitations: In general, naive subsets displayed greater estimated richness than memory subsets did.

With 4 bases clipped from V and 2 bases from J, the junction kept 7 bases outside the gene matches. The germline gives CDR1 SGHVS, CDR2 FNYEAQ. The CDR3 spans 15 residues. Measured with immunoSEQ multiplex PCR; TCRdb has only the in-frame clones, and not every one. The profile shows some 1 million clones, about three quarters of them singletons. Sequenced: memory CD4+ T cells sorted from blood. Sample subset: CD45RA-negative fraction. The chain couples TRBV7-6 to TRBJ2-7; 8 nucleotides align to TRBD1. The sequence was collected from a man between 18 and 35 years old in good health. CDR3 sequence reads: CASSSGTGRTYEQYF. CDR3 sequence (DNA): TGTGCCAGCAGCTCCGGGACAGGAAGGACCTACGAGCAGTACTTC.